This TCR beta chain comes out of a study of T cell repertoires in aging, cancer and after chemotherapy (dated by TCRdb to about 2019). Background on the whole study: Donors spanned six age groups from 30 or younger to 70 or older, with at least three individuals per group. Control TCR repertoires from healthy donors were recorded across several months to years, and re-sampling revealed clear clonal overlap. In total, the full dataset held some 8.2 million TCR reads. Peripheral blood TCR beta repertoires from healthy donors and cancer patients were profiled to examine immunoaging and T cell reconstitution after chemotherapy. Alongside some 100 healthy donors serving as a reference group, the cohort included some 220 cancer patients, of whom approximately 94 had hematological cancers and 124 had solid cancers. What the authors observed across the whole study: Untreated patients with hematological or solid cancers showed significantly lower blood TCR diversity and higher clonality than age-matched healthy donors. In both cancer cohorts, median generation probability rose over the chemotherapy interval, which suggests that the repertoire was reconstituted through rebound thymic output. In healthy donors, the decline in TCR diversity with age was mainly explained by loss of richness, whereas in cancer patients loss of evenness was also found to contribute. The authors noted that the repertoire data do not allow conclusions about immunological memory after chemotherapy.

Rearranged TRB sequences spanning V, D and J segments were amplified by multiplex touch-down PCR using a mixed TRB-A/B primer pool. Two consecutive PCR reactions with Phusion HS II polymerase added Illumina adapters and sample indices to the amplicons. After gel purification with the NucleoSpin Gel and PCR Clean-up kit, the amplicons were checked using Qubit and an Agilent 2100 Bioanalyzer. Sequencing of libraries was carried out on an Illumina MiSeq in 600-cycle, single-indexed, paired-end runs. The authors processed their data as follows. Processing of the TRB sequences was carried out with MiXCR versions 2.12 and 3.0.5. Each unique CDR3 nucleotide sequence counted as one clone, and only productive sequences with at least two reads were retained. The repertoire metrics were Shannon diversity, evenness, clonality (calculated as one minus evenness), and diversity profiles parameterized by alpha from 0 to 5. Generation probabilities of clones in paired pre- and post-chemotherapy samples were computed with the IGoR algorithm. The public reads were reprocessed in TCRdb via fastp at Q25 and MiXCR, keeping in-frame beta chains. Each CDR3 protein gets just one entry, which takes the most common genes and DNA from the rows behind it. In this record, the V and J calls reflect TCRdb's handling and not the investigators' own analysis. In this sample the table shows about 11,000 distinct CDR3 sequences, roughly 29% of which occur a single time. 1.9% of the sample is in the top ten clones.

Trimmed from V: 6 bases; trimmed from J: 0 bases; junction bases lacking a gene match: 4. Looking up the germline V gene yields CDR1 WSHSY and CDR2 SAAADI. The CDR3 covers 16 residues, taking in both the cysteine and the phenylalanine. The retained sequence is limited to the CDR3, 48 bases, with the frame set at the first base. TCR beta rearrangements were amplified from genomic DNA extracted from peripheral blood rather than from sorted cells or RNA. This clonotype was detected only a few times. The antigen it recognizes is unknown. No qualities accompany the bases; no much larger clone lies one base away.

The source of this sequence is a human donor in good health. Sequencing was performed on blood. Recombination linked TRBV10-2 to TRBJ1-6; TRBD1 aligns with 8 central bases. The sequence in DNA is TGCGCCAGCAGGGACAGGGCAAACTCCTATAATTCACCCCTCCACTTT. Translated, it reads CASRDRANSYNSPLHF.